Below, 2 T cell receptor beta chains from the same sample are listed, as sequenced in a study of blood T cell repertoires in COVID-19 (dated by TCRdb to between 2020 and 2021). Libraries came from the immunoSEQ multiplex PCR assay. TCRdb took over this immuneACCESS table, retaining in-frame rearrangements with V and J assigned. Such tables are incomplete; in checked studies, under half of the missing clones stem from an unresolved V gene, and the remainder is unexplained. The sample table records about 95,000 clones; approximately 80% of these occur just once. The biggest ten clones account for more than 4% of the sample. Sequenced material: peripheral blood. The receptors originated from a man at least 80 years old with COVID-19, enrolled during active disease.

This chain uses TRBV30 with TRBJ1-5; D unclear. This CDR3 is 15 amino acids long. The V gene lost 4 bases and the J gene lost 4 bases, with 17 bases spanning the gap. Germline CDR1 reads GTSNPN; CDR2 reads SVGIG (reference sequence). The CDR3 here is CAWNPGLAPNQPQHF. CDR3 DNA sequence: TGTGCCTGGAACCCCGGACTTGCCCCTAATCAGCCCCAGCATTTT.

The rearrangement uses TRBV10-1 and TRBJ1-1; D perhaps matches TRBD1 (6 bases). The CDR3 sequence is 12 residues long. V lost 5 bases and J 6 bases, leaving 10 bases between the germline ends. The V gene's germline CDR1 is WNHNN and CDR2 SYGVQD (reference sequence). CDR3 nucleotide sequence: TGCGCCAGCAGTACAGGGACGGCTGAAGCTTTCTTT. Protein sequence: CASSTGTAEAFF.